A single sample is the source of the 5 T cell receptor beta chains below, sequenced in a study of cytomegalovirus exposure and HLA in healthy donors. This table comes from immunoSEQ multiplex PCR, and its TCRdb copy is limited to in-frame clones, with some not included. The table shows 150,000 to 200,000 clones, with 80% to 90% occurring only once. The sample taken for sequencing was PBMCs. Every receptor here comes from a woman aged 25 to 39 in good health and CMV-seronegative.

The V and J genes are TRBV5-1 and TRBJ2-7; maybe TRBD1 (6 bases). The CDR3 is made up of 14 amino acids. Germline V gene data show CDR1 as SGHRS and CDR2 as YFSETQ. V was cut by 3 bases and J by 1 base, with 11 bases left in between. CDR3 residues: CASSSGQNSYEQYF. The CDR3 region has the DNA TGCGCCAGCAGCTCTGGACAGAATTCCTACGAGCAGTACTTC.

This chain connects TRBV7-6 to TRBJ2-1; the match to TRBD2 covers 13 bases. CDR1 SGHVS and CDR2 FNYEAQ come from the germline V gene. CDR3 length equals 14 residues. V dropped 4 bases and J dropped 8; count of bases not matched to a gene: 2. Here the CDR3 DNA reads TGTGCCAGCAGCTCGGGACTAGCGGGGTATGAGCAGTTCTTC. Protein sequence: CASSSGLAGYEQFF.

A few counts support this clone. The chain uses TRBV5-4 and TRBJ1-1; D not resolved. Germline values: CDR1 SGHNT, CDR2 YYREEE (reference sequence). V was shortened by 5 bases and J by 4 bases, with 12 bases between the two germline ends. This CDR3 has 13 amino acids. The CDR3 loop reads CASRVGGFTEAFF. The DNA for the CDR3 is TGTGCCAGCAGAGTTGGAGGGTTCACTGAAGCTTTCTTT.

CDR3 sequence: CATSREDRDEQYF. CDR3 nucleotide sequence: TGTGCCACCAGCAGGGAAGACAGGGACGAGCAGTACTTC. V usage is TRBV15 and J usage is TRBJ2-7; 7 nucleotides match TRBD1. The CDR3 is 13 residues long. Per the germline V gene, CDR1 is LNHNV and CDR2 is YYDKDF (reference sequence). V lost 3 bases, J lost 5 bases, and 4 bases stayed unmatched. Combining the CDR3 with reference TRBV15 and TRBJ2-7 gives the whole variable domain DAMVIQNPRYQVTQFGKPVTLSCSQTLNHNVMYWYQQKSSQAPKLLFHYYDKDFNNEADTPDNFQSRRPNTSFCFLDIRSPGLGDTAMYLCATSREDRDEQYFGPGTRLTVT.

The chain combines TRBV27 with TRBJ1-3; TRBD1 might be the D (5 bases). Between the trimmed V and J ends, which lost 5 bases and 4 bases, there was a span of 9 bases. Germline-derived CDR1 and CDR2 are MNHEY and SMNVEV (reference sequence). CDR3 size: 13 residues. In DNA form, the CDR3 reads TGTGCCAGCAGTCGGGCAGGGGGAAACACCATATATTTT. Translation gives CASSRAGGNTIYF.